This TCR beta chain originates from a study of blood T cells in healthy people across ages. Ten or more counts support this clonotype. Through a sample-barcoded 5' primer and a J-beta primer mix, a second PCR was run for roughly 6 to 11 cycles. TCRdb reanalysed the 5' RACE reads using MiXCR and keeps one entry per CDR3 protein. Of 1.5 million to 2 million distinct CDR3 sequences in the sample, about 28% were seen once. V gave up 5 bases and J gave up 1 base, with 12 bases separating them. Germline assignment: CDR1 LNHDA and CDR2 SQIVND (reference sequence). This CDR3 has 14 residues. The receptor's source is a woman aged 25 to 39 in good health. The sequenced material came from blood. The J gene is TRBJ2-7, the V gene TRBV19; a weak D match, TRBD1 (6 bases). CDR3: CASSLQGFSYEQYF. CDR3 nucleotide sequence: TGTGCCAGTAGTCTACAGGGTTTTTCCTACGAGCAGTACTTC.